This is a list of T cell receptor beta chains from one sample in a study of blood T cell repertoires in COVID-19. Some clones are missing from TCRdb's copy, which holds only in-frame ones; the method was immunoSEQ multiplex PCR. The sample lists some 260,000 clones; about 70% were seen once. Sequenced input: peripheral blood. The receptors were sampled from an elderly woman with acute or convalescent COVID-19. The CDR3 runs from the conserved cysteine through the conserved F or W. The D gene is left open where the match is weak. Expanded clones get a size class; other rows say once, few or many, or leave the size out.

>TRBD2|TRBV14|TRBJ2-7|-
TGTGCCAGCAGCCAAGGGCGGGGGGCAGACTCCTACGAGCAGTACTTC
CASSQGRGADSYEQYF
>TRBD1|TRBV10-3|TRBJ2-2|-
TGTGCCATCACGGGACAGGGGTTAAACACCGGGGAGCTGTTTTTT
CAITGQGLNTGELFF
>-|TRBV6-1|TRBJ1-2|-
TGTGCCAGCAGTGAAAGCCTACTTCGGTATGGCTACACCTTC
CASSESLLRYGYTF
>TRBD1|TRBV5-1|TRBJ2-3|few
TGCGCCAGCAGTTTTTCGACAGGGGGCAGCGGAGATACGCAGTATTTT
CASSFSTGGSGDTQYF
>-|TRBV7-3|TRBJ1-6|-
TGTGCCAGCAGCCAGACAGGTTATAATTCACCCCTCCACTTT
CASSQTGYNSPLHF
>-|TRBV4-1|TRBJ1-3|once
TGCGCCAGCAGCCAAGTTGCAGGTTCGAGCTCTGGAAACACCATATATTTT
CASSQVAGSSSGNTIYF
>-|TRBV6-2/TRBV6-3|TRBJ1-2|-
TGTGCCAGCAGTTACTCCCTCGGACAGTTAACGTATGGCTACACCTTC
CASSYSLGQLTYGYTF
>TRBD2|TRBV5-5|TRBJ2-2|-
TGTGCCAGCAGCTTGGTACTAGCGGGAGGCCCCGGGGAGCTGTTTTTT
CASSLVLAGGPGELFF
>-|TRBV4-3|TRBJ1-3|-
TGCGCCAGCAGCCAAGATTTGGTTGGGACAGGAAACACCATATATTTT
CASSQDLVGTGNTIYF
>-|TRBV2|TRBJ2-7|few
TGTGCCAGCAGCCTTTCCTACGAGCAGTACTTC
CASSLSYEQYF
>-|TRBV7-9|TRBJ1-4|-
TGTGCCAGCAGCTTAGCTCGGGGTTACGATGAAAAACTGTTTTTT
CASSLARGYDEKLFF
>-|TRBV5-6|TRBJ1-6|-
TGTGCCAGCAGCTTGGGACAGTACCAAGGTTCACCCCTCCACTTT
CASSLGQYQGSPLHF
>TRBD1|TRBV7-9|TRBJ2-4|-
TGTGCCAGTGCCCGGACAGGGTTGGACATTCAGTACTTC
CASARTGLDIQYF
>-|TRBV6-2/TRBV6-3|TRBJ2-3|once
TGTGCCAGCAGTTCCTCGACTAGTAAGTTTCTGGATACGCAGTATTTT
CASSSSTSKFLDTQYF
>-|TRBV10-2|TRBJ1-5|-
TGCGCCAGCCGGGCCACGGGAAGCAATCAGCCCCAGCATTTT
CASRATGSNQPQHF
>TRBD2|TRBV6-5|TRBJ2-5|-
TGTGCCAGCAGTTATAGTAGCGGGAGGGGTCAAGAGACCCAGTACTTC
CASSYSSGRGQETQYF
>TRBD2|TRBV2|TRBJ2-2|-
TGTGCCAGCAGTCGCAACGGACTAGCGGGGGCTAACACCGGGGAGCTGTTTTTT
CASSRNGLAGANTGELFF
>TRBD1|TRBV15|TRBJ1-2|-
TGTGCCACCAGCAGAGATAGGGACAGGGTAGGAGGCTACACCTTC
CATSRDRDRVGGYTF
>-|TRBV9|TRBJ2-1|-
TGTGCCAGCAGCTCTGGACGGGGGACGCTGTTCTTC
CASSSGRGTLFF
>-|TRBV10-2|TRBJ1-2|-
TGCGCCAGCAGAGCGGGACACCATAACTATGGCTACACCTTC
CASRAGHHNYGYTF
>TRBD1|TRBV5-1|TRBJ1-2|-
TGCGCCAGCAGTTCACAGGGGGACTATGGCTACACCTTC
CASSSQGDYGYTF
>TRBD2|TRBV7-2|TRBJ2-1|few
TGTGCCAGCAGCCCCGGACTAGATCGGGGTGAGCAGTTCTTC
CASSPGLDRGEQFF
>-|TRBV7-9|TRBJ1-1|-
TGTGCCAGCAGCGGAGGGTCCTTGAACACTGAAGCTTTCTTT
CASSGGSLNTEAFF
>-|TRBV12-3/TRBV12-4|TRBJ1-2|-
TGTGCCAGCAGTTTTGGGACGGGAGCTGGCTACACCTTC
CASSFGTGAGYTF
>TRBD2|TRBV5-6|TRBJ2-5|-
TGTGCCAGCAGCTTCAACGGGAGGGGGGAAGAGACCCAGTACTTC
CASSFNGRGEETQYF
>-|TRBV11-2|TRBJ1-2|-
TGTGCCAGCAGCTCGTTAGGGCCGGGAGATGGCTACACCTTC
CASSSLGPGDGYTF
>TRBD1|TRBV5-4|TRBJ2-6|-
TGTGCCAGCAGCTTGAGGGACAGGGTAATCTCTGGGGCCAACGTCCTGACTTTC
CASSLRDRVISGANVLTF
>-|TRBV5-1|TRBJ2-2|many
TGCGCCAGCAGCCAAGGACAGCCCGGGGAGCTGTTTTTT
CASSQGQPGELFF
>-|TRBV2|TRBJ1-2|-
TGTGCCAGCAGTACACAGGGACCTCACTATGGCTACACCTTC
CASSTQGPHYGYTF
>-|TRBV4-3|TRBJ1-2|-
TGCGCCAGCAGCCAAGATAGCAGCCACTATGGCTACACCTTC
CASSQDSSHYGYTF
>TRBD1|TRBV9|TRBJ1-4|-
TGTGCCAGCAGCTTAATGGGACAGATTAATGAAAAACTGTTTTTT
CASSLMGQINEKLFF
>TRBD2|TRBV7-9|TRBJ2-2|-
TGTGCCAGCAGCTTTCCCGGACTAGCGGGGGGGCGAGCGACCGGGGAGCTGTTTTTT
CASSFPGLAGGRATGELFF
>-|TRBV20-1|TRBJ2-7|-
TGCAGTGCCGTTGGACTGAACCATCAGTACTTC
CSAVGLNHQYF
>TRBD1|TRBV29-1|TRBJ2-4|-
TGCAGCGTTGAAGAAGACAGGGGGAAAAACATTCAGTACTTC
CSVEEDRGKNIQYF
>-|TRBV5-5|TRBJ1-4|-
TGTGCCAGCAGCTTGGGGACGGCCCGACTGGAGGCACTGTTTTTT
CASSLGTARLEALFF
>TRBD1|TRBV29-1|TRBJ1-2|-
TGCAGCGTTGATGGGACAGGACAATACGGCTACACCTTC
CSVDGTGQYGYTF
>TRBD1|TRBV7-9|TRBJ1-1|few
TGTGCCAGCAGCTGGACAGGGGGGAACACTGAAGCTTTCTTT
CASSWTGGNTEAFF
>-|TRBV19|TRBJ1-1|-
TGTGCCAGTAGTATAGGACGACAACAGAACACTGAAGCTTTCTTT
CASSIGRQQNTEAFF
>-|TRBV28|TRBJ1-4|-
TGTGCCAGCAGCCGCCCCGGGGGGCGCGGTGAAAAACTGTTTTTT
CASSRPGGRGEKLFF
>-|TRBV5-1|TRBJ2-3|-
TGCGCCAGCAGCCTACAGGGTGCAGATACGCAGTATTTT
CASSLQGADTQYF
>-|TRBV18|TRBJ2-1|-
TGTGCCAGCTCCCCTGTTTCCTACAATGAGCAGTTCTTC
CASSPVSYNEQFF
>TRBD1|TRBV4-1|TRBJ2-2|-
TGCGCCAGCAGCCCGGGACAGGGGGCTTTCGGGGAGCTGTTTTTT
CASSPGQGAFGELFF
>-|TRBV10-2|TRBJ2-1|-
TGCGCCAGCAGTGAATCTCTTAGGGCAGGGCTCCTCCGATTCTACAATGAGCAGTTCTTC
CASSESLRAGLLRFYNEQFF
>-|TRBV19|TRBJ1-2|once
TGTGCCAGTAGTAGAGGGCAGAACTATGGCTACACCTTC
CASSRGQNYGYTF
>-|TRBV5-1|TRBJ1-5|-
TGCGCCAGCAGCTTGTCGGGAAGCAATCAGCCCCAGCATTTT
CASSLSGSNQPQHF
>-|TRBV7-2|TRBJ1-3|-
TGTGCCAGCAGCTTAACAATTTATGGAAACACCATATATTTT
CASSLTIYGNTIYF
>-|TRBV20-1|TRBJ1-5|few
TGCAGTGCTAGTCCTGTGGGGCAGGGGTATAGCAATCAGCCCCAGCATTTT
CSASPVGQGYSNQPQHF
>-|TRBV11-1|TRBJ2-1|-
TGTGCCAGCAGCTTAGGTATCCTAGCGCAGTACAATGAGCAGTTCTTC
CASSLGILAQYNEQFF
>-|TRBV5-1|TRBJ2-2|-
TGCGCCAGCAGCGCGGGGCCGAACCGGGAGCTGTTTTTT
CASSAGPNRELFF
>TRBD1|TRBV25-1|TRBJ1-1|-
TGTGCCAGCGCGGCCTTAGACAGGGGCGGCGAAGCTTTCTTT
CASAALDRGGEAFF
>-|TRBV6-4|TRBJ1-5|-
TGTGCCAGCAGTGAAATGGCGACGAGAGGGCAGCCCCAGCATTTT
CASSEMATRGQPQHF
>-|TRBV4-3|TRBJ1-2|-
TGCGCCAGCAGCCAAGGCCAGGGGCTCGGGGGCTACACCTTC
CASSQGQGLGGYTF
>-|TRBV5-1|TRBJ1-3|-
TGCGCCAGCAGCTTGGCAGCAGGGGTACCCTCTGGAAACACCATATATTTT
CASSLAAGVPSGNTIYF
>-|TRBV10-2|TRBJ1-1|few
TGCGCCAGCAGTGATGGTCAGCGGAAAATGAACACTGAAGCTTTCTTT
CASSDGQRKMNTEAFF
>-|TRBV19|TRBJ1-2|few
TGTGCCAGTACTGACAGGCAAGGTTATGGCTACACCTTC
CASTDRQGYGYTF
>-|TRBV28|TRBJ1-2|-
TGTGCCAGCAGTTTACGGGGTTTTTATGGCTACACCTTC
CASSLRGFYGYTF